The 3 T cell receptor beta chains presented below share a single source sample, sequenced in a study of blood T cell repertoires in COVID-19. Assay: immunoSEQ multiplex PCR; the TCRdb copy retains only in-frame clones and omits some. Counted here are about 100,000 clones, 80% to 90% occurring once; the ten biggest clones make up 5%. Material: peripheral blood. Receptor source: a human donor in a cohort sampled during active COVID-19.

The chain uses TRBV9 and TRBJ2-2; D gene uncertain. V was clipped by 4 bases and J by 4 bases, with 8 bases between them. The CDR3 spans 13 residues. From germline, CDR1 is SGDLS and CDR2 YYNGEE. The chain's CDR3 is CASSLSPTGELFF. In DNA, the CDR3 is TGTGCCAGCAGCCTATCTCCCACCGGGGAGCTGTTTTTT. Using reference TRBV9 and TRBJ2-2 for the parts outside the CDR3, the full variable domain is DSGVTQTPKHLITATGQRVTLRCSPRSGDLSVYWYQQSLDQGLQFLIQYYNGEERAKGNILERFSAQQFPDLHSELNLSSLELGDSALYFCASSLSPTGELFFGEGSRLTVL.

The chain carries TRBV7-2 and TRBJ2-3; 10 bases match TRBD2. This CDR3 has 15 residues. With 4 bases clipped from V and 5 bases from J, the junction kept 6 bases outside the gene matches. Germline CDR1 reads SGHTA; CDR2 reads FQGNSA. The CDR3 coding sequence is TGTGCCAGCAGCTCCCAGGCTAGCGGGGGAGATACGCAGTATTTT. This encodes CASSSQASGGDTQYF.

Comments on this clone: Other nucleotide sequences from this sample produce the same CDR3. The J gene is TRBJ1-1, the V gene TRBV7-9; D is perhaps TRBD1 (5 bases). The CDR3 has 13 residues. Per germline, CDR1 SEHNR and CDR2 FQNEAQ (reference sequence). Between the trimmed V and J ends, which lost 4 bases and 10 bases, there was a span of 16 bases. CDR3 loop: CASSSLLMGGAFF. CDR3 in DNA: TGTGCCAGCAGCTCTTTATTAATGGGGGGAGCTTTCTTT.